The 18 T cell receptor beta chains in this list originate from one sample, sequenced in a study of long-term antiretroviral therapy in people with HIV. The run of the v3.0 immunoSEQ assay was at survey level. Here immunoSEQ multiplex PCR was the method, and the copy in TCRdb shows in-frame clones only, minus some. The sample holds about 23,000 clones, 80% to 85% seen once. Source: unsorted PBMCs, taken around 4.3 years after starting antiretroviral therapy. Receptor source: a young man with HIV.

For the CDR3, the DNA is TGTGCCAGCAGCTTGGGAGGGGGATCGAGCAATCAGCCCCAGCATTTT. It is translated as CASSLGGGSSNQPQHF. The chain combines TRBV5-4 with TRBJ1-5; a possible D gene is TRBD1 (6 bases). V gave up 0 bases and J gave up 1 base, with 11 bases separating them. Germline V gives CDR1 SGHNT, CDR2 YYREEE (reference sequence). The CDR3 totals 16 residues.

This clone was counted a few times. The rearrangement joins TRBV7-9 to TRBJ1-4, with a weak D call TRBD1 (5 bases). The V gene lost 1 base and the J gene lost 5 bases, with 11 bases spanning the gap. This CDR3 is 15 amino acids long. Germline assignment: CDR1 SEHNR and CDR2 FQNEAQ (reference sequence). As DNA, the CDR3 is TGTGCCAGCAGCTTAGGAGGCGGGGGGAATGAAAAACTGTTTTTT. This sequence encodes CASSLGGGGNEKLFF.

CDR3 coding DNA: TGTGCCAGCAGCTTAGAGTTCTACGGGAACACTGAAGCTTTCTTT. Amino acid sequence: CASSLEFYGNTEAFF. The V and J genes are TRBV7-9 and TRBJ1-1; no clear D gene. Germline-derived CDR1 and CDR2 are SEHNR and FQNEAQ (reference sequence). The CDR3 has 15 amino acids. Trimming left V 1 base short and J 1 base short, with 10 bases between.

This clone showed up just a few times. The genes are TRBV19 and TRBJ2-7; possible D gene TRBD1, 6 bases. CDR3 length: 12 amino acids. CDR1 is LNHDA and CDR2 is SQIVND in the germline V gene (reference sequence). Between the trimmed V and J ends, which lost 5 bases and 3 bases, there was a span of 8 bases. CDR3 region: CASSPTGYEQYF. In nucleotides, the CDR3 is TGTGCCAGTAGTCCGACAGGCTACGAGCAGTACTTC.

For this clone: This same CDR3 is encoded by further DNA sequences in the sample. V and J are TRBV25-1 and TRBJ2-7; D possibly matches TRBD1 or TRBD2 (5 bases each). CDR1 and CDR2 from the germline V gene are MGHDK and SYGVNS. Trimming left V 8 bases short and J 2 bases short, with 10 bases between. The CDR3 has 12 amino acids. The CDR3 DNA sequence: TGTGCCAGCGGGGACGGTACCTACGAGCAGTACTTC. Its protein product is CASGDGTYEQYF.

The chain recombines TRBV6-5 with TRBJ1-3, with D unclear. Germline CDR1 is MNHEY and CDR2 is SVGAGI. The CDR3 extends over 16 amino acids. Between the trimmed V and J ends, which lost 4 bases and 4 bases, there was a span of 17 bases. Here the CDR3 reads CASSSPREGYGNTIYF. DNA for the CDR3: TGTGCCAGCAGTTCCCCCCGCGAAGGGTACGGAAACACCATATATTTT.

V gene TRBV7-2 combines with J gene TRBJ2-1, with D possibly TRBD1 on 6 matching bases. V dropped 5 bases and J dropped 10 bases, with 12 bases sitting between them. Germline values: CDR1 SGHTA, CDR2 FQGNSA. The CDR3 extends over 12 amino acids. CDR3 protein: CASSPRQVEQFF. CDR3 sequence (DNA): TGTGCCAGCAGCCCACGACAGGTGGAGCAGTTCTTC.

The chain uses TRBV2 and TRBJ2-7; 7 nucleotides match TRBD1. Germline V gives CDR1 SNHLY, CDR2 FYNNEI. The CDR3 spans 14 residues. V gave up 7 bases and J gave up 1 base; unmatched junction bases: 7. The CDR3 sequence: CASKDRTLSYEQYF. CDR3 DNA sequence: TGTGCCAGCAAGGACAGGACCTTATCCTACGAGCAGTACTTC.

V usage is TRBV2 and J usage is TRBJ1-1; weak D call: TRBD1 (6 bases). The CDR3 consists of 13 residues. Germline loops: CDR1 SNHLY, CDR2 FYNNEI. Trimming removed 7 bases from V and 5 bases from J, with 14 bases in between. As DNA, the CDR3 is TGTGCCAGCATAAGTGAAGGGGGAACTGAAGCTTTCTTT. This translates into CASISEGGTEAFF.

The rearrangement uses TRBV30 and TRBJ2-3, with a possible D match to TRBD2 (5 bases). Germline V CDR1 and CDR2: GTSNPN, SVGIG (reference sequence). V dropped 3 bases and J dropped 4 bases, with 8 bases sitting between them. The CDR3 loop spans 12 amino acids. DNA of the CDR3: TGTGCCTGGAGGTGGGGAGCAGATACGCAGTATTTT. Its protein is CAWRWGADTQYF.

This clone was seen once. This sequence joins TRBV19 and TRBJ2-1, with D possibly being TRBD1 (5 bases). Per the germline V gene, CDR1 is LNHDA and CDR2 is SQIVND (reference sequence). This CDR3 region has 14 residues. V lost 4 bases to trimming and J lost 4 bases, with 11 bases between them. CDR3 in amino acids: CASSSQGAYNEQFF. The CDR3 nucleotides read TGTGCCAGTAGTAGTCAGGGTGCGTACAATGAGCAGTTCTTC.

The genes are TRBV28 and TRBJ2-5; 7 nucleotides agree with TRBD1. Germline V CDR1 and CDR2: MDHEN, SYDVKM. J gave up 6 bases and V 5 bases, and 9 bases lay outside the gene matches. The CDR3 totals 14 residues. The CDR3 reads CASSATGSIQTQYF. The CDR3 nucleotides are TGTGCCAGCAGTGCGACAGGGTCAATTCAGACCCAGTACTTC. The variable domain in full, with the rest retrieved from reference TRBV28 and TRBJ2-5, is DVKVTQSSRYLVKRTGEKVFLECVQDMDHENMFWYRQDPGLGLRLIYFSYDVKMKEKGDIPEGYSVSREKKERFSLILESASTNQTSMYLCASSATGSIQTQYFGPGTRLLVL.

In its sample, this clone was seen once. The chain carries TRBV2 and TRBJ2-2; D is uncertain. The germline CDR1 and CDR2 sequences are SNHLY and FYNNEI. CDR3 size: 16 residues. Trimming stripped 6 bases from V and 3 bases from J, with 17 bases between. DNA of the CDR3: TGTGCCAGCAGCGATCCGGACCATCCGGACACCGGGGAGCTGTTTTTT. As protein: CASSDPDHPDTGELFF.

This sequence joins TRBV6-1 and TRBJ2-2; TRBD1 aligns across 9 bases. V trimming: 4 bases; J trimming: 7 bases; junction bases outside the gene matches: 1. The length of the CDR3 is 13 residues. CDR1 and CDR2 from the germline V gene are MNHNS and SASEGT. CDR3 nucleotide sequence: TGTGCCAGCAGTGGACAGGGGGTCGGGGAGCTGTTTTTT. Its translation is CASSGQGVGELFF.

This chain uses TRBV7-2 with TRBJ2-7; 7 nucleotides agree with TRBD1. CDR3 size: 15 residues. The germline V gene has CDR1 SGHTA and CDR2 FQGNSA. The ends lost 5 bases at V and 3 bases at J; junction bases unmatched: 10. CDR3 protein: CASSDDRVGNYEQYF. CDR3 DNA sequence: TGTGCCAGCAGCGACGACAGGGTGGGGAACTACGAGCAGTACTTC.

The DNA for the CDR3 is TGTGCCAGCAGAGAACAGGGGGAACGCACAGATACGCAGTATTTT. Amino acid sequence: CASREQGERTDTQYF. The rearrangement links TRBV6-4 to TRBJ2-3; 8 bases match TRBD1. The junction had 6 bases not matched to a gene; V was cut back by 6 bases and J by 1 base. The germline CDR1 and CDR2 sequences are MRHNA and SNTAGT. The CDR3 contains 15 residues.

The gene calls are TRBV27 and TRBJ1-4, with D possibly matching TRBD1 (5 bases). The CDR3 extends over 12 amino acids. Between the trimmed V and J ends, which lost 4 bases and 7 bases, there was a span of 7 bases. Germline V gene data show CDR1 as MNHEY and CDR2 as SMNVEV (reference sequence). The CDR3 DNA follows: TGTGCCAGCAGTTGGGGCGGTGAAAAACTGTTTTTT. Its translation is CASSWGGEKLFF.

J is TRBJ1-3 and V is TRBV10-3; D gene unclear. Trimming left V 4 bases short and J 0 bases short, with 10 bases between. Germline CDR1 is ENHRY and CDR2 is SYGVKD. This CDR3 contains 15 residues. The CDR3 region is CAISAGLTSGNTIYF. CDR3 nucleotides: TGTGCCATCAGTGCCGGCCTTACCTCTGGAAACACCATATATTTT.